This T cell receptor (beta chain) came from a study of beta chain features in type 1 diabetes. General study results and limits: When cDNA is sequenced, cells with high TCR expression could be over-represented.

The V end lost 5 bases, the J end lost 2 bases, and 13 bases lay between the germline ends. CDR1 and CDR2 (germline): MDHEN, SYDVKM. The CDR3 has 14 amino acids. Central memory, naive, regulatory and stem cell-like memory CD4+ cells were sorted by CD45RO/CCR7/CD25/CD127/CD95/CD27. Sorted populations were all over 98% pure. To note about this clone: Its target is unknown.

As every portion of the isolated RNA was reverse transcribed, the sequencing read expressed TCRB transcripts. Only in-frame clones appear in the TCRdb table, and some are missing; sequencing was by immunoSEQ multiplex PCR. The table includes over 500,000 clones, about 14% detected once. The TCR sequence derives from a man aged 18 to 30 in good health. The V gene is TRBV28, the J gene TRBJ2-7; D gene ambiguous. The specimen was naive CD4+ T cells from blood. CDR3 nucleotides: TGTGCCAGCAGTCCCCTCGGGCGAACCTACGAGCAGTACTTC. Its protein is CASSPLGRTYEQYF.